These T cell receptor beta chains were read from a single sample in a study of T-cell memory formation after mild COVID-19. TCRdb analysed the 5' RACE reads with MiXCR anew, one entry per CDR3 protein. Altogether about 350,000 distinct CDR3 sequences are present, roughly 13% being singletons, with the ten largest covering 22%. The sample was PBMCs or a T cell subset sorted from them (not recorded which). The source of these receptors is a man younger than 35 who had mild COVID-19 (a few samples of this study predate the infection). Cell type and time point are not known. CDR3s include the opening cysteine and the closing phenylalanine or tryptophan. A D gene is named only where the DNA matches it firmly. Expanded clones are given a class, and other clones once, few, many or no size at all.

V	J	D	size	CDR3	DNA
TRBV15	TRBJ2-4	NA	many	CATSRLQGWSKNIQYF	TGTGCCACCAGCAGACTACAGGGTTGGTCCAAAAACATTCAGTACTTC
TRBV5-5	TRBJ2-5	NA	NA	CASSPRVPRETQYF	TGTGCCAGCAGCCCCCGGGTCCCCAGGGAGACCCAGTACTTC
TRBV20-1	TRBJ2-1	TRBD2	NA	CSAATSGGFYNEQFF	TGCAGTGCAGCTACTAGCGGGGGTTTCTACAATGAGCAGTTCTTC
TRBV20-1	TRBJ1-6	NA	NA	CSARPGPPNSPLHF	TGCAGTGCTAGACCGGGACCGCCTAATTCACCCCTCCACTTT
TRBV6-5	TRBJ2-3	TRBD2	NA	CASSLVAGGDTQYF	TGTGCCAGCAGTTTGGTAGCGGGGGGTGATACGCAGTATTTT
TRBV7-2	TRBJ1-1	NA	NA	CASSPGSEGEAFF	TGTGCCAGCAGCCCTGGTTCGGAAGGAGAAGCTTTCTTT
TRBV5-1	TRBJ1-1	NA	NA	CASRGLTEAFF	TGCGCCAGCAGAGGGTTGACTGAAGCTTTCTTT
TRBV6-5	TRBJ2-3	TRBD2	many	CASSYSRGGTDTQYF	TGTGCCAGCAGTTACTCGCGGGGGGGCACAGATACGCAGTATTTT
TRBV7-8	TRBJ1-5	NA	NA	CASSLEYGAGNQPQHF	TGTGCCAGCAGCTTAGAGTATGGGGCAGGCAATCAGCCCCAGCATTTT
TRBV6-6	TRBJ1-1	TRBD1	many	CASSQDRVEAFF	TGTGCCAGCAGTCAGGACAGGGTTGAAGCTTTCTTT
TRBV7-3	TRBJ2-3	NA	NA	CASSLMGGQDTQYF	TGTGCCAGCAGCTTAATGGGGGGGCAAGATACGCAGTATTTT
TRBV10-2	TRBJ2-3	NA	NA	CASSDGLALGTQYF	TGCGCCAGCAGTGATGGGCTAGCCCTCGGCACGCAGTATTTT
TRBV20-1	TRBJ2-7	NA	NA	CSARRGREQYF	TGCAGTGCGCGGAGGGGGCGCGAGCAGTACTTC
TRBV4-2	TRBJ2-1	TRBD2	NA	CASSQSSGLVVNEQFF	TGTGCCAGCAGCCAAAGTAGCGGACTAGTTGTCAATGAGCAGTTCTTC
TRBV7-2	TRBJ2-2	NA	few	CASSLVGGANTGELFFF	NA
TRBV20-1	TRBJ2-3	NA	NA	CSASPGPDTQYF	TGCAGTGCTTCTCCAGGGCCAGATACGCAGTATTTT
TRBV6-1	TRBJ1-6	NA	few	CASITTDSPLHF	TGTGCCAGCATTACGACGGACTCACCCCTCCACTTT
TRBV6-1	TRBJ2-2	NA	NA	CASGSGANTGELFF	TGTGCCAGCGGGAGTGGAGCGAACACCGGGGAGCTGTTTTTT
TRBV12-3/TRBV12-4	TRBJ1-1	NA	many	CASSRGSNTEAFF	TGTGCCAGCAGCCGGGGATCGAACACTGAAGCTTTCTTT
TRBV28	TRBJ1-1	NA	few	CATTTGGQGDTEAFF	TGTGCCACCACCACCGGGGGCCAAGGGGACACTGAAGCTTTCTTT
TRBV29-1	TRBJ2-4	NA	few	CSASGKNIQYF	TGCAGCGCCTCTGGAAAAAACATTCAGTACTTC
TRBV11-2	TRBJ2-3	NA	many	CASRTGRGKSTDTQYF	TGTGCCAGCAGAACGGGCCGGGGTAAGAGCACAGATACGCAGTATTTT
TRBV12-5	TRBJ2-7	TRBD1	NA	CASGITDRLTYEQYF	TGTGCTAGTGGGATAACGGACAGGCTAACCTACGAGCAGTACTTC
TRBV5-1	TRBJ2-7	NA	few	CASSLRQAEPYEQYF	TGCGCCAGCAGCTTGCGACAGGCTGAGCCTTACGAGCAGTACTTC
TRBV27	TRBJ1-2	TRBD1	few	CDRGQGAGGYTF	TGCGATCGAGGACAGGGGGCCGGTGGCTACACCTTC
TRBV10-3	TRBJ2-1	NA	NA	CAISEPESGVNEQFF	TGTGCCATCAGTGAGCCAGAATCCGGGGTCAATGAGCAGTTCTTC
TRBV7-8	TRBJ2-5	TRBD1	few	CASVDRIFQETQYF	TGTGCCAGCGTGGACAGGATATTCCAAGAGACCCAGTACTTC
TRBV24-1	TRBJ1-4	NA	few	CATSPYEKLFF	TGTGCCACCAGTCCGTATGAAAAACTGTTTTTT
TRBV4-3	TRBJ1-5	NA	few	CASSQAVSNQPQHF	TGCGCCAGCAGCCAAGCGGTCTCCAATCAGCCCCAGCATTTT
TRBV5-6	TRBJ2-1	NA	few	CASSLYESSYNEQFF	TGTGCCAGCAGCCTGTACGAGAGCTCCTACAATGAGCAGTTCTTC
TRBV6-5	TRBJ2-3	NA	NA	CASSSPRGSYTQYF	TGTGCCAGCAGCTCACCCCGGGGCAGCTATACGCAGTATTTT
TRBV10-2	TRBJ2-4	TRBD2	few	CASSESGGGNQAKNIQYF	TGCGCCAGCAGTGAGTCGGGCGGGGGAAACCAAGCCAAAAACATTCAGTACTTC